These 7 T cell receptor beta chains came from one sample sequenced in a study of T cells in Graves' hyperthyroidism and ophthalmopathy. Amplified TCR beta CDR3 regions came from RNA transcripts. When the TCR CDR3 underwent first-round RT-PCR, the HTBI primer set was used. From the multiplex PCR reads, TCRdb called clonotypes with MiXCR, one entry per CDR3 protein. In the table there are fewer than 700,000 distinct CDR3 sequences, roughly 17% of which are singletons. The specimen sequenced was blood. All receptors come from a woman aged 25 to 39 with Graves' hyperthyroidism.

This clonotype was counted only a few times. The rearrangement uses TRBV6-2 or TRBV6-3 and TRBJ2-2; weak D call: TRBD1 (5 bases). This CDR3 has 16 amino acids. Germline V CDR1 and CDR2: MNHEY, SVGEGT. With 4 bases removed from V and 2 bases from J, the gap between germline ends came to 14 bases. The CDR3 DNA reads TGTGCCAGCAGTTGGGCAAGGGGAAGAAACACCGGGGAGCTGTTTTTT. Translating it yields CASSWARGRNTGELFF.

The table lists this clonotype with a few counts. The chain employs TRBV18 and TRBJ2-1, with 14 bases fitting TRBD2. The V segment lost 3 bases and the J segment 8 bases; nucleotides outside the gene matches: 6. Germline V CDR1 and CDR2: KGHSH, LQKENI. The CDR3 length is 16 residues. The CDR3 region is CASSPLGTSGRDEQFF. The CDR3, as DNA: TGTGCCAGCTCACCCCTAGGGACTAGCGGGAGAGATGAGCAGTTCTTC.

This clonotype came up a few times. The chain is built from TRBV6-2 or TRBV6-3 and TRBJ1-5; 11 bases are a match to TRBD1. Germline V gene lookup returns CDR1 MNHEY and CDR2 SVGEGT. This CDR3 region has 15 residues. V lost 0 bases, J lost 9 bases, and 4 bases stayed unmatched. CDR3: CASSYSGTGGRPQHF. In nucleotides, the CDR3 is TGTGCCAGCAGTTACTCAGGGACAGGGGGGAGGCCCCAGCATTTT.

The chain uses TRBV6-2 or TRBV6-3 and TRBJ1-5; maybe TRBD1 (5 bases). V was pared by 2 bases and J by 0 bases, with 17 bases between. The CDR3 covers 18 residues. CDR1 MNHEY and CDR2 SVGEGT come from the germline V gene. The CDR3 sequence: CASSYPGEDNYSNQPQHF. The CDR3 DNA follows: TGTGCCAGCAGTTACCCAGGAGAGGACAATTATAGCAATCAGCCCCAGCATTTT.

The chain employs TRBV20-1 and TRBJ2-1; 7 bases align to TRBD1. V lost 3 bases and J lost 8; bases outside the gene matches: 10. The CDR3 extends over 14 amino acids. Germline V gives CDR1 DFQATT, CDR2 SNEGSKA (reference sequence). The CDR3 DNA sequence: TGCAGTGCTAGTTCGCGGCAGGGGGTGTATGAGCAGTTCTTC. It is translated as CSASSRQGVYEQFF.

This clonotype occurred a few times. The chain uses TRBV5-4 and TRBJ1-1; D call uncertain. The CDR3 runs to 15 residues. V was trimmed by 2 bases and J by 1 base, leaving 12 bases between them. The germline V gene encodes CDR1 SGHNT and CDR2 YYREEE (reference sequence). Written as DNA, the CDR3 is TGTGCCAGCAGCTTTGGTGGGTCTCGGAACACTGAAGCTTTCTTT. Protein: CASSFGGSRNTEAFF.

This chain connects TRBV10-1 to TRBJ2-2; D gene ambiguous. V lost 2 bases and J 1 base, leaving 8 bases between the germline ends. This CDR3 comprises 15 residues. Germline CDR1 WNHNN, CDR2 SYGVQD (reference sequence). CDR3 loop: CASSEDNRNTGELFF. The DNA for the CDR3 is TGCGCCAGCAGTGAGGACAACCGGAACACCGGGGAGCTGTTTTTT.